This T cell receptor (beta chain) appears in the sequencing data of a study of blood T cell repertoires in COVID-19. Study information: COVID-19 samples from acute and convalescent phases originated in the United States, Italy and Spain. The analysed material was cDNA or gDNA that came from T cells, B-cell-depleted T cells, or PBMCs.

Authors' analysis steps: Nucleated cell number was recorded as an estimate derived from reference gene primer amplification. The method was immunoSEQ multiplex PCR; TCRdb's version includes in-frame clones alone and lacks a portion of them. The V and J calls and the clone size are those of that table, but D and trimming were determined from the DNA. The sample holds 350,000 to 450,000 clones, 89% seen once. The CDR3 is 15 residues long. V gave up 1 base and J gave up 4 bases, with 11 bases separating them. In germline, CDR1 is MDHEN, CDR2 SYDVKM. The material sequenced was peripheral blood. The receptor comes from a man between 35 and 55 years old with acute or convalescent COVID-19. The V and J genes are TRBV28 and TRBJ1-5; D is ambiguous. The CDR3 spells CASSLSLPGNQPQHF. The CDR3 DNA sequence: TGTGCCAGCAGTTTATCCCTACCCGGGAATCAGCCCCAGCATTTT.